This TCR beta chain was documented in a study of spatial heterogeneity in lung cancer. About the study: Each time, sequencing found more beta-chain sequences than alpha-chain sequences.

Regarding time point: sample taken at primary tumor resection. Unsorted whole RNA from tumor, nontumor lung or frozen PBMC underwent sequencing. Untreated early-stage non-small cell lung cancer patients, roughly 75 in total, were the donors. CDR3 length: 17 residues. Germline CDR1 is DFQATT and CDR2 is SNEGSKA (reference sequence). V was clipped by 6 bases and J by 3 bases, with 25 bases between them. TCRdb re-called the 5' RACE reads with MiXCR, one entry per CDR3 protein. The repertoire has about 36,000 distinct CDR3 sequences, approximately 5.2% of them found once; the top ten carry around 30%. This clonotype was detected many times.

Material: PBMCs, obtained at surgery. The TCR was taken from a female donor with early-stage non-small cell lung cancer. The chain links TRBV20-1 to TRBJ2-3, with D tentatively TRBD1 (5 bases). The CDR3 nucleotides read TGCAGTGCCTTATCCGTATATGCGTCAGGGATTACAGATACGCAGTATTTT. Translating gives CSALSVYASGITDTQYF.